A selection of T cell receptor beta chains follows, all from one sample in a study of blood T cell repertoires in COVID-19. TCRdb keeps only in-frame clones here, not all; method: immunoSEQ multiplex PCR. The table has about 290,000 clones, roughly 80% seen once. The sample taken for sequencing was peripheral blood. Receptors were obtained from a woman aged 50 to 60 with active or convalescent COVID-19. Each CDR3 is given with its conserved first and last residue. A D gene is named only where the DNA matches it firmly. Clone size is not always given. Where it is, it says once, few, many or a class for expanded clones.

j_gene,abundance,d_gene,v_gene,CDR3nt,CDR3aa
TRBJ1-4,NA,TRBD1,TRBV11-2,TGTGCCAGCAGATCACCGGGACAGATTAATGAAAAACTGTTTTTT,CASRSPGQINEKLFF
TRBJ2-1,NA,TRBD2,TRBV5-8,TGTGCCAGCAGCTTCCTTGGACTAGCGGGAGGATACTACAATGAGCAGTTCTTC,CASSFLGLAGGYYNEQFF
TRBJ2-4,NA,TRBD1,TRBV6-5,TGTGCCAGCAGTCGGGACAGGGCGGTCAAAAACATTCAGTACTTC,CASSRDRAVKNIQYF
TRBJ1-5,NA,NA,TRBV12-2,TGTGCAAGTCGCTTCCGTGACAGGGGAGGCAATCAGCCCCAGCATTTT,CASRFRDRGGNQPQHF
TRBJ2-5,NA,TRBD2,TRBV5-1,TGCGCCAGCAGCCTCTCCCCACTAGCGGCTCAAGAGACCCAGTACTTC,CASSLSPLAAQETQYF
TRBJ1-1,few,TRBD1,TRBV27,TGTGCCAGCAGGCTCCCGGGACAGGGAGGTACTGAAGCTTTCTTT,CASRLPGQGGTEAFF
TRBJ2-3,NA,NA,TRBV30,TGTGCCTGGAGTGTTGGGGCATGGCGGACAATAACAGGAGATACGCAGTATTTT,CAWSVGAWRTITGDTQYF
TRBJ2-3,NA,NA,TRBV19,TGTGCCAGTTCATTGTTGGGCTTAGGCACGGCAGATACGCAGTATTTT,CASSLLGLGTADTQYF
TRBJ2-7,NA,NA,TRBV29-1,TGCAGCGTTGCGCTAGCGATTTCCTACGAGCAGTACTTC,CSVALAISYEQYF
TRBJ1-5,few,NA,TRBV19,TGTGCCAGTAGTGCCGGGGGGGGGTTCAATCAGCCCCAGCATTTT,CASSAGGGFNQPQHF
TRBJ1-5,NA,NA,TRBV7-8,TGTGCCAGCAGCCCCACGAGAGATAGCAATCAGCCCCAGCATTTT,CASSPTRDSNQPQHF
TRBJ1-3,once,TRBD1,TRBV30,TGTGCCTGGAGCAGAGAAGGGGGCAGTGGAAACACCATATATTTT,CAWSREGGSGNTIYF
TRBJ1-3,few,NA,TRBV29-1,TGCAGCGGGCTAGTAGATTCTGGAAACACCATATATTTT,CSGLVDSGNTIYF
TRBJ2-7,few,NA,TRBV3-1/TRBV3-2,TGTGCCAGCAGCCGGACAGTCTACGAGCAGTACTTC,CASSRTVYEQYF
TRBJ1-1,NA,TRBD1,TRBV28,TGTGCCAGCAGTTCAAGGGGGCAGGAAGCTTTCTTT,CASSSRGQEAFF
TRBJ1-5,NA,TRBD1,TRBV28,TGTGCCAGCAGTTTACCGACTAGAGCTGCGACAGGGGACAATCAGCCCCAGCATTTT,CASSLPTRAATGDNQPQHF
TRBJ1-1,once,NA,TRBV5-1,TGCGCCAGCAGCTTGTACAGGGATTTAGGGGGAAACACTGAAGCTTTCTTT,CASSLYRDLGGNTEAFF
TRBJ2-1,NA,TRBD2,TRBV4-1,TGCGCCAGCAGCCAGCTAGGACTAGCGGGCAATGAGCAGTTCTTC,CASSQLGLAGNEQFF
TRBJ2-1,NA,NA,TRBV29-1,TGCAGCGCCCCAGGGATGGCGCTAGCGCACAATGAGCAGTTCTTC,CSAPGMALAHNEQFF
TRBJ1-2,NA,TRBD1,TRBV18,TGTGCCAGCTCATCTCGACAGGGACAAGCCGACCCCCCACTCGGCTACACCTTC,CASSSRQGQADPPLGYTF